The 3 T cell receptor beta chains given below trace back to one sample, sequenced in a study of blood T cell repertoires in COVID-19. Sequencing was performed with immunoSEQ multiplex PCR; in TCRdb, only in-frame clones are kept and a portion is missing. The data show around 54,000 clones, with around 81% seen just once and approximately 4.9% held by the top ten. Material: peripheral blood. The receptors were sampled from a woman aged 60-75 years with acute or convalescent COVID-19.

The V gene is TRBV19, the J gene TRBJ1-1, with 7 positions matching TRBD1. The CDR3 has 14 residues. Germline V gene sequence: CDR1 LNHDA, CDR2 SQIVND (reference sequence). V lost 1 base, J lost 1 base, and 0 bases stayed unmatched. The CDR3 spells CASSIGQGNTEAFF. The CDR3 DNA sequence: TGTGCCAGTAGTATAGGACAGGGGAACACTGAAGCTTTCTTT.

J is TRBJ1-2 and V is TRBV7-2, with TRBD1 matching over 7 bases. The V and J ends lost 1 base and 1 base, in that order; junction bases with no gene match: 9. The germline V gene has CDR1 SGHTA and CDR2 FQGNSA. The CDR3 consists of 17 residues. CDR3 sequence (DNA): TGTGCCAGCAGCTTAGTCTCGGGACAGACAATTAACTATGGCTACACCTTC. Protein: CASSLVSGQTINYGYTF.

This clone was detected a few times. This sequence joins TRBV3-1 (or the pseudogene TRBV3-2) and TRBJ2-1, with 7 bases lining up with TRBD2. The V segment lost 7 bases and the J segment 9 bases; nucleotides outside the gene matches: 9. Germline lookup yields CDR1 LGHDT and CDR2 YNNKEL (reference sequence). This CDR3 has 13 residues. The CDR3 region has the DNA TGTGCCAGCACTATAACCGGGAGGATTGAGCAGTTCTTC. Residues: CASTITGRIEQFF.